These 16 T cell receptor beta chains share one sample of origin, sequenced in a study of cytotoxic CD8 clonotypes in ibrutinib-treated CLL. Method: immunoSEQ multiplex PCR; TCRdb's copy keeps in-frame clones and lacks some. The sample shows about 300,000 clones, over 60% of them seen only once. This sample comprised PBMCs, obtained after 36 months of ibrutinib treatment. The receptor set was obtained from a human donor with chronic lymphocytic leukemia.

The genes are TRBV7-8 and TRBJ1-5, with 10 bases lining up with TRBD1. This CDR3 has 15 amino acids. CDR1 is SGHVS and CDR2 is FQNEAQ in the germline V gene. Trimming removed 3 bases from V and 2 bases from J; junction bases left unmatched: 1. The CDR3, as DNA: TGTGCCAGCAGCTTCGGGACAGGGGGCAATCAGCCCCAGCATTTT. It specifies CASSFGTGGNQPQHF.

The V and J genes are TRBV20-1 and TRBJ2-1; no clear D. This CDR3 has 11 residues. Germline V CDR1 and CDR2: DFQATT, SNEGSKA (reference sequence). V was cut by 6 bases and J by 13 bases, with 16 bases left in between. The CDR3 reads CSAGRASLQFF. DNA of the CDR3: TGCAGTGCGGGTAGGGCTAGTCTTCAGTTCTTC.

The CDR3 DNA reads TGTGCCAGCACCGGGAACAATGAGCAGTTCTTC. Residues: CASTGNNEQFF. The chain joins TRBV28 to TRBJ2-1; possible D gene TRBD2, 5 bases. V lost 7 bases to trimming and J lost 5 bases, with 6 bases between them. The germline gives CDR1 MDHEN, CDR2 SYDVKM. This CDR3 contains 11 residues.

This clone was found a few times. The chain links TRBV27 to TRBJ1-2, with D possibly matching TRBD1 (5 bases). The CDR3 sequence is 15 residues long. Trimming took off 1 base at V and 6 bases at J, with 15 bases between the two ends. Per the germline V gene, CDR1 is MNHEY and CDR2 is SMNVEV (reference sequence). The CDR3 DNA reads TGTGCCAGCAGTTTATTAGGCAGGGAAGGCGATGGCTACACCTTC. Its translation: CASSLLGREGDGYTF.

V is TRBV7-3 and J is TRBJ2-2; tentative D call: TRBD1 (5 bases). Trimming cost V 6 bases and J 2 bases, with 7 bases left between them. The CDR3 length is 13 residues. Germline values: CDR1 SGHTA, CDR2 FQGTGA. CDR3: CASRTVNTGELFF. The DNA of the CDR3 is TGTGCCAGCAGGACAGTTAACACCGGGGAGCTGTTTTTT.

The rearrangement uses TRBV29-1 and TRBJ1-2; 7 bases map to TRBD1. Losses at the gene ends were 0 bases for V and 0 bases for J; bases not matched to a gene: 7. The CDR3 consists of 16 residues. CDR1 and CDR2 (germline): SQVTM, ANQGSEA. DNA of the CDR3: TGCAGCGTTGAAGATAGGGGGCAAATCACTAACTATGGCTACACCTTC. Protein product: CSVEDRGQITNYGYTF.

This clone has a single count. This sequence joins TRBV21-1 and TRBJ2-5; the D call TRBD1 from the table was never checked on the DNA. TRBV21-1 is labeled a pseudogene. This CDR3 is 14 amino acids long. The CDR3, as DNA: TGTGCCAGCAGCAACAGGGGGCCGAAGGAGACCCAGTACTTC. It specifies CASSNRGPKETQYF.

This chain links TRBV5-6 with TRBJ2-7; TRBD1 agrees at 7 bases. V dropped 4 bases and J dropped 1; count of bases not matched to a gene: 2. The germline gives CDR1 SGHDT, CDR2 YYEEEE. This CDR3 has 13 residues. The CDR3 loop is CASSPGQSYEQYF. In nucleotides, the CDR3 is TGTGCCAGCAGCCCGGGACAGTCCTACGAGCAGTACTTC.

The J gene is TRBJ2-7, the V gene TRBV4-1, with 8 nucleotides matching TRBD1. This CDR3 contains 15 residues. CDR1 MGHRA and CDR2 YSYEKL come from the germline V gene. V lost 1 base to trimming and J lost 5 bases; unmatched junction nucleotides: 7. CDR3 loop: CASSQGPTGVHEQYF. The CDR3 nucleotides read TGCGCCAGCAGCCAAGGACCGACAGGGGTCCACGAGCAGTACTTC.

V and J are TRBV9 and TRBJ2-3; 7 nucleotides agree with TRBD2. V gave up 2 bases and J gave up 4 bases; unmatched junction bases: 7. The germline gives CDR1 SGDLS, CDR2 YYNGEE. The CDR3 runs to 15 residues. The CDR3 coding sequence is TGTGCCAGCAGCGTTGGCGGGGGAACGGCAGATACGCAGTATTTT. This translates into CASSVGGGTADTQYF.

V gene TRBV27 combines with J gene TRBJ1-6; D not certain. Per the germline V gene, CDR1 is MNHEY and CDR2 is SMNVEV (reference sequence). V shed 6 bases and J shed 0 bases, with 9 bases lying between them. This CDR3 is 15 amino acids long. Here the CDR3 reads CASRDKSSYNSPLHF. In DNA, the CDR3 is TGTGCCAGCAGAGATAAGAGCTCCTATAATTCACCCCTCCACTTT.

The CDR3 coding sequence is TGCGCCAGCAGCCAAGATAGTATAGGGGGAACCTACGAGCAGTACTTC. Its protein product is CASSQDSIGGTYEQYF. V gene TRBV4-3 combines with J gene TRBJ2-7, with a weak D call TRBD1 (6 bases). The CDR3 has 16 amino acids. Germline CDR1 is LGHNA and CDR2 is YSLEER. Deletions cut 0 bases from V and 2 bases from J, with 14 bases between.

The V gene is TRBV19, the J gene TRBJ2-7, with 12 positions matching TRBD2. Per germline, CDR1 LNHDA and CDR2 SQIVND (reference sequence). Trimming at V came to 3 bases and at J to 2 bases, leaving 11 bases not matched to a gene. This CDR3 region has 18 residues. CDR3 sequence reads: CASSIRTGLAGFTYEQYF. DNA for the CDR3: TGTGCCAGTAGTATCAGGACCGGACTAGCGGGATTCACCTACGAGCAGTACTTC. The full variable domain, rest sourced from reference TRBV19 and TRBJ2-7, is DGGITQSPKYLFRKEGQNVTLSCEQNLNHDAMYWYRQDPGQGLRLIYYSQIVNDFQKGDIAEGYSVSREKKESFPLTVTSAQKNPTAFYLCASSIRTGLAGFTYEQYFGPGTRLTVT.

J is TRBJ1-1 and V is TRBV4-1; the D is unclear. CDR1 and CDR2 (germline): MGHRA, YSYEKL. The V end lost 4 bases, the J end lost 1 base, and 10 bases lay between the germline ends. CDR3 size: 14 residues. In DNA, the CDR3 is TGCGCCAGCAGCCTTAGCCAGTGGAACACTGAAGCTTTCTTT. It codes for CASSLSQWNTEAFF.

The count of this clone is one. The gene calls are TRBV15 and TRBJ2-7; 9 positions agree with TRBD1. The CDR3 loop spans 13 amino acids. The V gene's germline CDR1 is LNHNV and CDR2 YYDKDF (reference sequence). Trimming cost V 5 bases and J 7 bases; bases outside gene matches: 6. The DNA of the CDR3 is TGTGCCACCAGCTGGGGACAGGGCGTGGAGCAGTACTTC. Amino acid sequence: CATSWGQGVEQYF.

The CDR3 DNA follows: TGTGCCAGCAGTGAACTGCGTTCAGATACGCAGTATTTT. Translation gives CASSELRSDTQYF. The rearrangement uses TRBV2 and TRBJ2-3, with D unresolved. V lost 2 bases and J lost 4, with 7 bases in between. The germline gives CDR1 SNHLY, CDR2 FYNNEI. This CDR3 contains 13 residues. The whole variable domain, remainder taken from reference TRBV2 and TRBJ2-3, is EPEVTQTPSHQVTQMGQEVILRCVPISNHLYFYWYRQILGQKVEFLVSFYNNEISEKSEIFDDQFSVERPDGSNFTLKIRSTKLEDSAMYFCASSELRSDTQYFGPGTRLTVL.